This TCR beta chain was profiled in a study of OX40 agonist ivuxolimab in advanced cancers. Study at large: Melanoma, hepatocellular carcinoma, head and neck or renal cell cancer occurred in dose-escalation patients. Prior checkpoint blockade (anti-PD-1, anti-PD-L1 or anti-CTLA-4) was permitted; around 39% had it.

Sequencing used immunoSEQ multiplex PCR; TCRdb keeps in-frame clones, though not all of them. Of about 72,000 clones listed, 85% to 90% are singletons. In germline, CDR1 is LNHDA, CDR2 SQIVND (reference sequence). Trimming stripped 5 bases from V and 9 bases from J, with 11 bases between. There are 12 residues in the CDR3. Material: CD4+ or CD8+ T cells sorted from blood, obtained in a trial of the OX40 agonist ivuxolimab. The receptor was isolated from an adult with an advanced solid tumor such as melanoma, head and neck, liver or kidney cancer. The chain couples TRBV19 to TRBJ1-3; TRBD1 is a possible D gene (5 bases). The CDR3 loop reads CASSPEGVTIYF. CDR3 bases: TGTGCCAGTAGTCCGGAAGGGGTCACCATATATTTT. Supplemented by reference TRBV19 and TRBJ1-3, the full variable domain reads DGGITQSPKYLFRKEGQNVTLSCEQNLNHDAMYWYRQDPGQGLRLIYYSQIVNDFQKGDIAEGYSVSREKKESFPLTVTSAQKNPTAFYLCASSPEGVTIYFGEGSWLTVV.